The next 32 T cell receptor beta chains were all read from a single sample in a study of cytomegalovirus exposure and HLA in healthy donors. The PCR contained 60 Vbeta and 13 Jbeta primers. Clones were sequenced by immunoSEQ multiplex PCR, and TCRdb holds only the in-frame ones, with some missing. The table records some 140,000 clones, around 80% of them present only once. Sequencing used PBMCs. The receptors were gathered from a young man in good health.

This clone appeared a few times. V and J are TRBV28 and TRBJ2-3; D is unresolved. V was cut by 10 bases and J by 3 bases, with 20 bases left in between. The CDR3 runs 15 residues. Germline assignment: CDR1 MDHEN and CDR2 SYDVKM. The CDR3 sequence is CATVDTAPETDTQYF. The CDR3 DNA reads TGTGCCACCGTCGACACCGCCCCCGAGACAGATACGCAGTATTTT.

This chain uses TRBV11-1 with TRBJ2-1, with a tentative D call TRBD2 (5 bases). V was shortened by 6 bases and J by 4 bases, with 16 bases between the two germline ends. CDR3 length equals 15 residues. The germline V gene encodes CDR1 SGHAT and CDR2 FQDESV (reference sequence). The CDR3, as DNA: TGTGCCAGCAGTCCTGCAAGAGGGAGTTACAATGAGCAGTTCTTC. It yields the protein CASSPARGSYNEQFF.

The chain has TRBV11-2 and TRBJ1-3; D may be TRBD1 (6 bases). Trimming stripped 3 bases from V and 0 bases from J, with 9 bases between. The CDR3 has 15 amino acids. CDR1 SGHAT and CDR2 FQNNGV come from the germline V gene. The CDR3 here is CASSFPQGSGNTIYF. CDR3 DNA: TGTGCCAGCAGCTTCCCACAGGGCTCTGGAAACACCATATATTTT.

The J gene is TRBJ2-2, the V gene TRBV29-1, with 9 bases identical to TRBD1. Germline V gene data show CDR1 as SQVTM and CDR2 as ANQGSEA. V shed 6 bases, J shed 0 bases, and the junction held 5 bases outside the gene matches. There are 15 residues in the CDR3. The CDR3, as DNA: TGCAGCGTCGAACAGGGGGCCTCGAACACCGGGGAGCTGTTTTTT. Amino acids: CSVEQGASNTGELFF.

The J gene is TRBJ2-7, the V gene TRBV7-8, with a possible D match to TRBD1 (5 bases). Per the germline V gene, CDR1 is SGHVS and CDR2 is FQNEAQ. The germline V and J ends were trimmed by 4 bases and 6 bases, with 16 bases remaining between them. CDR3 size: 14 residues. The CDR3: CASSSVVREGEQYF. The CDR3 bases are TGTGCCAGCAGCTCCGTGGTCAGGGAAGGCGAGCAGTACTTC.

J is TRBJ2-5 and V is TRBV15; the match to TRBD1 covers 8 bases. The J call may be incorrect, as the DNA end agrees better with TRBJ2-7. The CDR3 is made up of 14 amino acids. CDR1 and CDR2 from the germline V gene are LNHNV and YYDKDF (reference sequence). This CDR3 is CATSRAWTGTEQYF. The CDR3 DNA reads TGTGCCACCAGCAGAGCTTGGACAGGGACCGAGCAGTACTTC.

This chain joins TRBV30 and TRBJ1-1; D remains ambiguous. CDR1 GTSNPN and CDR2 SVGIG come from the germline V gene (reference sequence). V dropped 1 base and J dropped 8 bases, with 8 bases sitting between them. The CDR3 totals 11 residues. CDR3 in DNA: TGTGCCTGGAGTGGGGGAGGCGAAGCTTTCTTT. This translates into CAWSGGGEAFF. Full variable domain (rest looked up from reference TRBV30 and TRBJ1-1): SQTIHQWPATLVQPVGSPLSLECTVEGTSNPNLYWYRQAAGRGLQLLFYSVGIGQISSEVPQNLSASRPQDRQFILSSKKLLLSDSGFYLCAWSGGGEAFFGQGTRLTVV.

This CDR3 is CASSSRRLGSTDTQYF. The CDR3 DNA reads TGTGCCAGCAGCTCCAGGAGGCTGGGAAGCACAGATACGCAGTATTTT. The chain recombines TRBV7-9 with TRBJ2-3, with D perhaps TRBD2 (5 bases). The CDR3 extends over 16 amino acids. The V gene's germline CDR1 is SEHNR and CDR2 FQNEAQ (reference sequence). With 4 bases removed from V and 0 bases from J, the gap between germline ends came to 14 bases.

The chain combines TRBV7-9 with TRBJ2-1; TRBD2 matches 9 bases. Germline V gene data show CDR1 as SEHNR and CDR2 as FQNEAQ (reference sequence). With 5 bases clipped from V and 8 bases from J, the junction kept 13 bases outside the gene matches. The CDR3 consists of 16 residues. This chain's CDR3 is CASSPVVSGRVHEQFF. CDR3 nucleotides: TGTGCCAGCAGCCCGGTGGTTAGCGGGAGAGTCCATGAGCAGTTCTTC.

The chain has TRBV7-8 and TRBJ2-7; 12 bases agree with TRBD2. The germline gives CDR1 SGHVS, CDR2 FQNEAQ. Trimming at V came to 5 bases and at J to 3 bases, leaving 5 bases not matched to a gene. This CDR3 spans 15 amino acids. DNA for the CDR3: TGTGCCAGCAGCCTTCTAGCGGGAGGGGTCTACGAGCAGTACTTC. This codes for CASSLLAGGVYEQYF.

This chain joins TRBV27 and TRBJ1-2, with TRBD1 matching over 11 bases. Germline V CDR1 and CDR2: MNHEY, SMNVEV (reference sequence). The V gene end was trimmed by 7 bases and the J gene end by 6 bases; junction bases not matched to a gene: 7. The CDR3 has 14 residues. The CDR3: CASTSPGQGDGYTF. The CDR3 DNA reads as TGTGCCAGCACCTCCCCGGGACAGGGGGATGGCTACACCTTC.

The chain uses TRBV2 and TRBJ2-3; D is ambiguous. Germline CDR1 and CDR2: SNHLY and FYNNEI. This CDR3 has 14 residues. Trimming left V 4 bases short and J 5 bases short, with 13 bases between. The CDR3 region has the DNA TGTGCCAGCAGTGTCTTGGCGGTGGGAGATACGCAGTATTTT. It encodes CASSVLAVGDTQYF.

This clone was counted only a few times. This chain links TRBV27 with TRBJ2-3; D remains unclear. V lost 5 bases and J 0 bases, leaving 9 bases between the germline ends. The CDR3 runs to 14 residues. The germline V gene has CDR1 MNHEY and CDR2 SMNVEV (reference sequence). CDR3 nucleotide sequence: TGTGCCAGCAGTCCCTTCGGTAGCACAGATACGCAGTATTTT. Protein product: CASSPFGSTDTQYF.

This chain connects TRBV5-1 to TRBJ2-5; 9 nucleotides match TRBD1. The CDR3 is made up of 16 amino acids. Unmatched junction bases numbered 12, after V lost 4 bases and J lost 5 bases. The germline CDR1 and CDR2 sequences are SGHRS and YFSETQ. The CDR3 bases are TGCGCCAGCAGCCAAGGAACAGGGGGCGCGGGGGAGACCCAGTACTTC. Its translation is CASSQGTGGAGETQYF.

The chain's CDR3 is CASSGQALYEQYF. DNA for the CDR3: TGTGCCAGTAGCGGACAGGCCCTCTACGAGCAGTACTTC. J is TRBJ2-5 and V is TRBV19, with TRBD1 matching over 7 bases. TRBJ2-7 explains the end of the DNA better; the J call may be wrong. CDR3 length: 13 residues. Per the germline V gene, CDR1 is LNHDA and CDR2 is SQIVND (reference sequence).

DNA for the CDR3: TGTGCCAGCAGTGAAGGAGGTTCTGAGGGGCCCCAGCATTTT. It translates to CASSEGGSEGPQHF. This chain connects TRBV6-1 to TRBJ1-5, with D hard to call. This CDR3 has 14 residues. Germline V gene lookup returns CDR1 MNHNS and CDR2 SASEGT. Trimming stripped 1 base from V and 9 bases from J, with 13 bases between.

The rearrangement uses TRBV6-5 and TRBJ2-7, with 9 bases lining up with TRBD2. The CDR3 length is 14 residues. Germline values: CDR1 MNHEY, CDR2 SVGAGI. The V and J ends lost 6 bases and 2 bases, in that order; junction bases with no gene match: 5. The CDR3 protein is CASSRTSATYEQYF. Here the CDR3 DNA reads TGTGCCAGCAGCCGGACTAGCGCCACCTACGAGCAGTACTTC.

In DNA, the CDR3 is TGTGCCAGCAGCCCAAACAGCCATCAAGAGACCCAGTACTTC. Translation: CASSPNSHQETQYF. The chain uses TRBV25-1 and TRBJ2-5; unclear D gene. The CDR3 has 14 amino acids. The V gene's germline CDR1 is MGHDK and CDR2 SYGVNS. Trimming cost V 6 bases and J 2 bases, with 13 bases left between them.

This clone was counted only a few times. The chain joins TRBV19 to TRBJ2-7, with D possibly TRBD2 on 6 matching bases. CDR1 and CDR2 from the germline V gene are LNHDA and SQIVND (reference sequence). This CDR3 is built from 16 residues. V was pared by 6 bases and J by 5 bases, with 23 bases between. The CDR3 DNA follows: TGTGCCAGTAGCCGGGACTCCTATTGGGCCCTCAACGAGCAGTACTTC. Encoded protein: CASSRDSYWALNEQYF.

The chain couples TRBV5-5 to TRBJ2-3, with D maybe TRBD1 (6 bases). The CDR3 covers 15 residues. From germline, CDR1 is SGHKS and CDR2 YYEKEE (reference sequence). V gave up 0 bases and J gave up 2 bases, with 10 bases separating them. In nucleotides, the CDR3 is TGTGCCAGCAGCTTGGAGCAGGGGCCCACAGATACGCAGTATTTT. It specifies CASSLEQGPTDTQYF.

CDR3 bases: TGTGCCAGCAGCCCCCTAGCGGGAAAAGTCCACAATGAGCAGTTCTTC. This sequence encodes CASSPLAGKVHNEQFF. The chain recombines TRBV7-9 with TRBJ2-1, with 9 bases identical to TRBD2. From germline, CDR1 is SEHNR and CDR2 FQNEAQ (reference sequence). V lost 5 bases and J lost 5; bases outside the gene matches: 10. The CDR3 consists of 16 residues.

This rearrangement joins TRBV30 to TRBJ2-1, with D perhaps TRBD2 (7 bases). V lost 2 bases to trimming and J lost 7 bases, with 12 bases between them. Germline V gives CDR1 GTSNPN, CDR2 SVGIG (reference sequence). The CDR3 covers 13 residues. The CDR3 loop is CAWSRGGWNEQFF. As DNA, the CDR3 is TGTGCCTGGAGTAGGGGGGGGTGGAATGAGCAGTTCTTC.

V is TRBV5-1 and J is TRBJ2-7; no firm D call. CDR3 length equals 14 residues. CDR1 and CDR2 (germline): SGHRS, YFSETQ. Trimming cost V 0 bases and J 0 bases, with 7 bases left between them. The CDR3: CASSLDRSSYEQYF. The CDR3 DNA reads TGCGCCAGCAGCTTGGACAGAAGCTCCTACGAGCAGTACTTC.

The J gene is TRBJ2-5, the V gene TRBV2; the D is unclear. V shed 3 bases and J shed 7 bases, with 12 bases lying between them. CDR3 length equals 13 residues. Germline V gives CDR1 SNHLY, CDR2 FYNNEI. CDR3 sequence reads: CASSEFGGATQYF. As DNA, the CDR3 is TGTGCCAGCAGTGAGTTCGGCGGCGCGACCCAGTACTTC.

This clone appeared once. The chain combines TRBV28 with TRBJ2-7, with TRBD2 matching 7 bases. CDR1 and CDR2 (germline): MDHEN, SYDVKM. The CDR3 is 14 amino acids. J gave up 3 bases and V 1 base, and 3 bases lay outside the gene matches. The CDR3 DNA sequence: TGTGCCAGCAGTTTATCGGCGGGAGACTACGAGCAGTACTTC. Translation: CASSLSAGDYEQYF.

This sequence joins TRBV28 and TRBJ2-7, with 8 bases lining up with TRBD2. Germline CDR1 and CDR2: MDHEN and SYDVKM. J was trimmed by 0 bases and V by 6 bases; bases with no gene match: 7. The CDR3 is 15 amino acids. This chain's CDR3 is CASSPAGVSSYEQYF. The DNA for the CDR3 is TGTGCCAGCAGCCCAGCGGGAGTGAGCTCCTACGAGCAGTACTTC.

J is TRBJ2-7 and V is TRBV7-8; perhaps TRBD2 as D (5 bases). With 1 base removed from V and 5 bases from J, the gap between germline ends came to 9 bases. The germline V gene encodes CDR1 SGHVS and CDR2 FQNEAQ. The CDR3 spans 13 residues. CDR3 region: CASSLVLGDEQYF. The CDR3 DNA sequence: TGTGCCAGCAGCTTAGTTCTGGGAGACGAGCAGTACTTC. Complete variable domain (other parts from reference TRBV7-8 and TRBJ2-7): GAGVSQSPRYKVAKRGQDVALRCDPISGHVSLFWYQQALGQGPEFLTYFQNEAQLDKSGLPSDRFFAERPEGSVSTLKIQRTQQEDSAVYLCASSLVLGDEQYFGPGTRLTVT.

The rearrangement joins TRBV7-2 to TRBJ2-2, with TRBD2 matching over 8 bases. Losses at the gene ends were 7 bases for V and 1 base for J; bases not matched to a gene: 11. The CDR3 runs 17 residues. Per the germline V gene, CDR1 is SGHTA and CDR2 is FQGNSA. CDR3 sequence reads: CASTARSSGKNTGELFF. CDR3 bases: TGTGCCAGCACCGCCCGGAGTAGCGGGAAGAACACCGGGGAGCTGTTTTTT.

In its sample, this clone was seen once. This chain links TRBV4-3 with TRBJ2-3; 11 bases are shared with TRBD2. The CDR3 has 17 residues. V was clipped by 0 bases and J by 6 bases; unmatched bases: 8. Germline V gene data show CDR1 as LGHNA and CDR2 as YSLEER. CDR3 sequence (DNA): TGCGCCAGCAGCCAAGATGGCGGTAGCGGGAGGGGGGATACGCAGTATTTT. It translates to CASSQDGGSGRGDTQYF.

The rearrangement uses TRBV19 and TRBJ1-1; D may be TRBD1 (6 bases). CDR3 size: 12 residues. Per the germline V gene, CDR1 is LNHDA and CDR2 is SQIVND (reference sequence). Trimming removed 10 bases at V and 4 bases at J, with 13 bases between. As DNA, the CDR3 is TGTGCCACCTCTACAGGGATCACTGAAGCTTTCTTT. As protein: CATSTGITEAFF.

This clone was detected a few times. This chain joins TRBV4-1 and TRBJ1-5; perhaps TRBD1 as D (6 bases). Looked up from germline, CDR1 is MGHRA and CDR2 is YSYEKL. V lost 0 bases to trimming and J lost 3 bases, with 18 bases between them. This CDR3 region has 18 residues. CDR3 residues: CASSQEVVRGAFNQPQHF. CDR3 in DNA: TGCGCCAGCAGCCAAGAAGTAGTGCGGGGGGCCTTCAATCAGCCCCAGCATTTT.

V is TRBV6-4 and J is TRBJ1-5, with TRBD1 identical over 7 bases. The CDR3 loop spans 24 amino acids. With 1 base clipped from V and 3 bases from J, the junction kept 30 bases outside the gene matches. The V gene's germline CDR1 is MRHNA and CDR2 SNTAGT. The chain's CDR3 is CASSDFPCPDRTGTASITNQPQHF. The CDR3 bases are TGTGCCAGCAGTGACTTCCCATGCCCTGATAGAACCGGGACAGCGTCAATCACCAATCAGCCCCAGCATTTT.